This paragraph covers one T cell receptor beta chain sequence. Its antigen is not identified. The authors made TCR beta cDNA libraries by 5'RACE template switching. This switching added a universal primer site and UMIs. After re-calling the 5' RACE reads, TCRdb lists one entry per CDR3 protein, DNA absent. The table gives roughly 450,000 distinct CDR3 sequences; the top ten clones make up 1.4% of it. CDR3 length: 12 residues. Looked up from germline, CDR1 is KGHSH and CDR2 is LQKENI. These data come from a study of T cells expressing NK-cell markers. General study results and limits: In a few donors, these clonotypes also led the CD3+CD56-NKG2C+ fraction. Dominant NKG2C+ clonotypes were found to form roughly 1.0-7.5% of CD8+ T cells in a handful of donors.

The gene calls are TRBV18 and TRBJ2-3. Sequencing was carried out using blood T cells: a sorted CD56 or NKG2C T cell subset, CD4+ or CD8+ T cells, or bulk PBMC T cells (not recorded which). The source is a woman in her forties or fifties in good health. CDR3 protein: CASAKTKDTQYF.